This T cell receptor beta chain was obtained from a study of blood T cell repertoires in COVID-19. The wider study: From the United States, Italy and Spain came samples of acute and convalescent COVID-19. Sample material is recorded as cDNA or gDNA derived from T cells, B-cell-depleted T cells, or PBMCs.

V shed 3 bases and J shed 8 bases, with 20 bases lying between them. CDR1 is SGDLS, CDR2 YYNGEE, per germline. CDR3 length: 15 amino acids. In the original processing: Reference gene primer amplification gave estimated nucleated cell counts. Generated by immunoSEQ multiplex PCR, the TCRdb table keeps only in-frame clones and is missing some. That table is the source of V, J and clone size, and D and trimming were worked out from the DNA. The sample holds fewer than 200,000 clones, roughly 84% seen once. Sequenced material: peripheral blood. The clonotype originates from a woman of 80 years or more with acute or convalescent COVID-19. The J gene is TRBJ1-2, the V gene TRBV9; D unresolved. In DNA form, the CDR3 reads TGTGCCAGCAGCGGTAGCCCCGGCGCGATCTGGGGCTACACCTTC. This translates into CASSGSPGAIWGYTF.